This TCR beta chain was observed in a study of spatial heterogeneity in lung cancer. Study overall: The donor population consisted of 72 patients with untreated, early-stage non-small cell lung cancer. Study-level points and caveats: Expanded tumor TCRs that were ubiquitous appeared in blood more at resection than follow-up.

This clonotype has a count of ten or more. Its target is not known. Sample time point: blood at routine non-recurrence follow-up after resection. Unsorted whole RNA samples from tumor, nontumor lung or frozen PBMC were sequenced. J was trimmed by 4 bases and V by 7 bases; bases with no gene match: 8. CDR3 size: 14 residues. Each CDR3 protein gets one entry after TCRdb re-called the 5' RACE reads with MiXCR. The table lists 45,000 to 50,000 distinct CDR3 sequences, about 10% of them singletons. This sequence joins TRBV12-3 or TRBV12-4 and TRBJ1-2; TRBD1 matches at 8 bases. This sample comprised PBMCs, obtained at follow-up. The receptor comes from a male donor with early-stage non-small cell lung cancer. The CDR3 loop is CASKGQGFAYGYTF. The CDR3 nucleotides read TGTGCCAGCAAAGGACAGGGATTCGCCTATGGCTACACCTTC.